A selection of T cell receptor beta chains follows, all from one sample in a study of T cell changes during pregnancy in multiple sclerosis. The repertoire was sequenced with immunoSEQ multiplex PCR; TCRdb's copy has only in-frame clones and lacks some. The sample carries about 30,000 clones, 85% to 95% recorded once. Sample: CD8+ T cells from peripheral blood mononuclear cells, taken before pregnancy. Source of these receptors: a female donor with multiple sclerosis, enrolled in a pregnancy study. Both conserved end residues are trimmed from each CDR3. Fields, in order: D gene, V gene, CDR3 protein. D genes are given only for firm matches.

>-|TRBV6-6
ASTNSGLFTDTQY
>TRBD1|TRBV7-9
ASSAGQGGNQPQH
>-|TRBV7-8
ASSQGQLSTDTQY
>TRBD2|TRBV13
ASSLGLWEGTGELF
>-|TRBV14
ASSQWVAADTQY
>-|TRBV5-5
ASRRFEDQRTLNIQY
>TRBD2|TRBV27
ASSLFSGRAGELF
>TRBD1|TRBV7-3
ASSLTPSAGRGNEQF
>TRBD1|TRBV9
ASSPTGTGLRYGYT
>TRBD2|TRBV9
ASSVWGGSGEQY
>-|TRBV5-1
ASSLSEARSYEQY
>-|TRBV10-2
ASSELHALSTDTQY
>-|TRBV5-4
ASTTHGGGNYGYT
>TRBD2|TRBV2
ASSGSGRGSYNEQF
>TRBD2|TRBV20-1
SALLAPEQY
>TRBD2|TRBV14
ASSPLTGTSAGQF
>-|TRBV10-3
AARGGDSNSPLH
>-|TRBV7-9
ASRHLREDTIY
>-|TRBV29-1
SARAAGEGQPQH
>TRBD2|TRBV4-3
ASSPSERGGTQY
>-|TRBV5-1
ASSPRTEEVYEQY
>-|TRBV6-1
ASSEGPGAFSYEQY